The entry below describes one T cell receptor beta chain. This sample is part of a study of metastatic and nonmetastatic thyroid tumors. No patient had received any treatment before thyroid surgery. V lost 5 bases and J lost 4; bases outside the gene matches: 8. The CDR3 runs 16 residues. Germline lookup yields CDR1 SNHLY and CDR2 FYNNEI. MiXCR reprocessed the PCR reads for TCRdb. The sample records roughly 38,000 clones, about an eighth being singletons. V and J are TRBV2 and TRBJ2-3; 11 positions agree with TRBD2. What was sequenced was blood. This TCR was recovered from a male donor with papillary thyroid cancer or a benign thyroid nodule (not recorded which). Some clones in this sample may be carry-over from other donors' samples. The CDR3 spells CASSYSGRAVADTQYF. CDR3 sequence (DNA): TGTGCCAGCAGTTATAGCGGGAGGGCCGTCGCAGATACGCAGTATTTT.